Shown below are 32 T cell receptor beta chains from a single sample sequenced in a study of blood T cell repertoires in COVID-19. Here immunoSEQ multiplex PCR was the method, and the copy in TCRdb shows in-frame clones only, minus some. The profile covers 100,000 to 150,000 clones, with 80% to 90% appearing a single time and 18% taken by the ten largest. Sequenced material: peripheral blood. The receptors derive from a man aged 50 to 60 with active or convalescent COVID-19.

This chain joins TRBV5-4 and TRBJ1-6; 8 bases are a match to TRBD1. The CDR3 is made up of 17 amino acids. Germline assignment: CDR1 SGHNT and CDR2 YYREEE (reference sequence). Trimming removed 4 bases from V and 7 bases from J; junction bases left unmatched: 13. In DNA, the CDR3 is TGTGCCAGCAGCACCCCTGAGGACAGGGCTAGGAATTCACCCCTCCACTTT. Translated, it gives CASSTPEDRARNSPLHF.

The chain links TRBV6-2 or TRBV6-3 to TRBJ2-3, with D possibly TRBD1 on 6 matching bases. With 4 bases removed from V and 4 bases from J, the gap between germline ends came to 18 bases. The germline gives CDR1 MNHEY, CDR2 SVGEGT. The CDR3 is 16 amino acids. CDR3: CASSLTGGGGADTQYF. CDR3 nucleotide sequence: TGTGCCAGCAGTTTGACAGGAGGCGGAGGCGCAGATACGCAGTATTTT.

This sequence joins TRBV11-2 and TRBJ2-5; D is uncertain. Germline-derived CDR1 and CDR2 are SGHAT and FQNNGV. The CDR3 spans 15 residues. Between the trimmed V and J ends, which lost 1 base and 5 bases, there was a span of 14 bases. In nucleotides, the CDR3 is TGTGCCAGCAGCTTAGCTCGGCTAGAGGCGGAGACCCAGTACTTC. Translated, it gives CASSLARLEAETQYF.

The rearrangement joins TRBV5-6 to TRBJ2-7; tentatively, D is TRBD1 (5 bases). The V gene lost 4 bases and the J gene lost 12 bases, with 20 bases spanning the gap. Germline-derived CDR1 and CDR2 are SGHDT and YYEEEE. CDR3 length: 13 residues. The CDR3 coding sequence is TGTGCCAGCAGCCTCACTTCAGGGCCAGTCCTGTACTTC. This sequence encodes CASSLTSGPVLYF.

The chain employs TRBV11-2 and TRBJ2-3; 7 bases are a match to TRBD2. The germline CDR1 and CDR2 sequences are SGHAT and FQNNGV. The CDR3 runs 15 residues. J lost 7 bases, V lost 9 bases, and 16 bases had no gene match. The CDR3: CASRQTAGVGHTQYF. CDR3 nucleotide sequence: TGTGCCAGTCGACAGACGGCGGGGGTAGGTCATACGCAGTATTTT.

This rearrangement joins TRBV4-3 to TRBJ1-2, with a weak D call TRBD1 (5 bases). Trimming took 2 bases from V and 2 from J, leaving 6 bases between them. Germline CDR1 LGHNA, CDR2 YSLEER. The CDR3 sequence is 13 residues long. The CDR3, as DNA: TGCGCCAGCAGCCAAACAGGAAACTATGGCTACACCTTC. It encodes CASSQTGNYGYTF.

The rearrangement links TRBV7-8 to TRBJ1-2, with TRBD1 as a possible D gene (5 bases). Germline V gene lookup returns CDR1 SGHVS and CDR2 FQNEAQ. V was cut by 5 bases and J by 3 bases, with 13 bases left in between. The CDR3 sequence is 14 residues long. CDR3 amino acids: CASSAPDSDYGYTF. The CDR3 nucleotides are TGTGCCAGCAGCGCACCAGACAGTGACTATGGCTACACCTTC.

This chain uses TRBV2 with TRBJ2-3; 14 bases map to TRBD2. CDR1 is SNHLY, CDR2 FYNNEI, per germline. V lost 8 bases to trimming and J lost 6 bases; unmatched junction nucleotides: 10. The CDR3 is 16 amino acids. In DNA, the CDR3 is TGTGCCAGCCGGGAGACTAGCGGGGGGGCTCCCGATACGCAGTATTTT. Encoded protein: CASRETSGGAPDTQYF.

This clone has a single count. The genes are TRBV30 and TRBJ2-7, with D maybe TRBD1 (5 bases). CDR3 length equals 14 residues. Germline CDR1 is GTSNPN and CDR2 is SVGIG (reference sequence). V lost 0 bases, J lost 2 bases, and 11 bases lay in between. CDR3 nucleotide sequence: TGTGCCTGGAGTGTACTGGGGCTCGCCTACGAGCAGTACTTC. It is translated as CAWSVLGLAYEQYF.

V is TRBV14 and J is TRBJ1-4, with a possible D match to TRBD1 (5 bases). Germline V gene sequence: CDR1 SGHDN, CDR2 FVKESK. V was cut by 5 bases and J by 2 bases, with 12 bases left in between. The CDR3 length is 15 residues. In DNA, the CDR3 is TGTGCCAGCAGCGAAGTAGGGGATACTAATGAAAAACTGTTTTTT. It codes for CASSEVGDTNEKLFF.

The chain combines TRBV7-8 with TRBJ2-1; 9 nucleotides match TRBD1. The V segment lost 4 bases and the J segment 6 bases; nucleotides outside the gene matches: 4. There are 14 residues in the CDR3. In germline, CDR1 is SGHVS, CDR2 FQNEAQ. The CDR3 sequence: CASSSDRGVNEQFF. CDR3 sequence (DNA): TGTGCCAGCAGCTCGGACAGGGGCGTCAATGAGCAGTTCTTC.

The chain joins TRBV7-2 to TRBJ2-4; 7 bases line up with TRBD2. This CDR3 comprises 16 residues. Trimming at V came to 2 bases and at J to 2 bases, leaving 6 bases not matched to a gene. The germline V gene encodes CDR1 SGHTA and CDR2 FQGNSA. The CDR3 coding sequence is TGTGCCAGCAGCTTAACGACTAGCAGATCCAAAAACATTCAGTACTTC. This sequence encodes CASSLTTSRSKNIQYF. The complete variable domain, with remaining parts taken from reference TRBV7-2 and TRBJ2-4, reads GAGVSQSPSNKVTEKGKDVELRCDPISGHTALYWYRQSLGQGLEFLIYFQGNSAPDKSGLPSDRFSAERTGGSVSTLTIQRTQQEDSAVYLCASSLTTSRSKNIQYFGAGTRLSVL.

This clone appeared a single time. CDR3 coding DNA: TGCGCCAGCAGCGAGGGGGCGCCCGGAAACACCATATATTTT. Residues: CASSEGAPGNTIYF. This chain joins TRBV5-1 and TRBJ1-3, with 7 bases identical to TRBD1. CDR1 SGHRS and CDR2 YFSETQ come from the germline V gene. Trimming took 4 bases from V and 4 from J; bases not matched to a gene: 5. The CDR3 length is 14 residues.

The chain has TRBV6-2 or TRBV6-3 and TRBJ2-2; 11 bases match TRBD2. Germline V lookup: CDR1 MNHEY, CDR2 SVGEGT. Trimming at V came to 5 bases and at J to 3 bases, leaving 11 bases not matched to a gene. The CDR3 runs 18 residues. In nucleotides, the CDR3 is TGTGCCAGCAGTACTGGGCCGGGACTAGCGGCTCACACCGGGGAGCTGTTTTTT. It is translated as CASSTGPGLAAHTGELFF.

This chain links TRBV5-1 with TRBJ1-2; perhaps TRBD1 as D (6 bases). Trimming pared 4 bases from V and 6 bases from J, leaving 19 bases between. Germline loops: CDR1 SGHRS, CDR2 YFSETQ. The CDR3 has 15 residues. The CDR3 DNA is TGCGCCAGCAGCGAGTTAAGGGCAGGGGTGGATGGCTACACCTTC. It yields the protein CASSELRAGVDGYTF.

The chain recombines TRBV27 with TRBJ1-4; TRBD1 agrees at 7 bases. The germline V gene encodes CDR1 MNHEY and CDR2 SMNVEV (reference sequence). The CDR3 is made up of 13 amino acids. J lost 9 bases, V lost 8 bases, and 9 bases had no gene match. The CDR3 nucleotides read TGTGCCAGCGCCCCCCGACAGGGTCAAAAACTGTTTTTT. This gives the protein CASAPRQGQKLFF. Full variable domain (missing parts from reference TRBV27 and TRBJ1-4): EAQVTQNPRYLITVTGKKLTVTCSQNMNHEYMSWYRQDPGLGLRQIYYSMNVEVTDKGDVPEGYKVSRKEKRNFPLILESPSPNQTSLYFCASAPRQGQKLFFGSGTQLSVL.

The V and J genes are TRBV30 and TRBJ2-1; 9 positions agree with TRBD1. After removal of 4 bases from V and 2 bases from J, the junction contained 18 bases not matched to a gene. CDR3 length: 19 amino acids. CDR1 is GTSNPN, CDR2 SVGIG, per germline (reference sequence). CDR3 region: CAWKRFGQGSLRTYNEQFF. The DNA for the CDR3 is TGTGCCTGGAAACGCTTTGGACAGGGGTCATTAAGGACCTACAATGAGCAGTTCTTC.

This chain joins TRBV5-6 and TRBJ1-1; 11 positions agree with TRBD1. Germline CDR1 is SGHDT and CDR2 is YYEEEE. The junction had 13 bases not matched to a gene; V was cut back by 1 base and J by 5 bases. The CDR3 contains 18 residues. For the CDR3, the DNA is TGTGCCAGCAGCTTGTTCTGGGACAGGGGGTTCCTGTTGACTGAAGCTTTCTTT. Translated: CASSLFWDRGFLLTEAFF.

The rearrangement joins TRBV12-5 to TRBJ2-5; possibly TRBD2 for D (7 bases). Trimming left V 1 base short and J 6 bases short, with 18 bases between. The CDR3 is 16 amino acids. Germline V gene lookup returns CDR1 LGHNT and CDR2 FRNRAP. The chain's CDR3 is CASGLGKRGGAQTQYF. The CDR3, as DNA: TGTGCTAGTGGTTTGGGAAAGCGCGGGGGCGCCCAGACCCAGTACTTC.

The V gene is TRBV28, the J gene TRBJ2-7, with 10 bases fitting TRBD1. Trimming cost V 6 bases and J 6 bases; bases outside gene matches: 8. CDR1 and CDR2 (germline): MDHEN, SYDVKM. CDR3 size: 14 residues. CDR3 DNA: TGTGCCAGCAGCTCAGGGACAGGGGTTGGCGAGCAGTACTTC. Its translation: CASSSGTGVGEQYF.

In its sample, this clone was seen once. The J gene is TRBJ2-3, the V gene TRBV27, with TRBD1 matching over 9 bases. CDR1 is MNHEY and CDR2 is SMNVEV in the germline V gene (reference sequence). The V gene end was trimmed by 3 bases and the J gene end by 0 bases; junction bases not matched to a gene: 1. The CDR3 has 15 residues. CDR3 sequence: CASSLDRGSTDTQYF. The CDR3, as DNA: TGTGCCAGCAGTTTGGACAGGGGTAGCACAGATACGCAGTATTTT.

This chain joins TRBV7-9 and TRBJ2-7; possibly TRBD2 for D (7 bases). Trimming stripped 4 bases from V and 6 bases from J, with 22 bases between. CDR1 SEHNR and CDR2 FQNEAQ come from the germline V gene (reference sequence). The CDR3 extends over 16 amino acids. Written as DNA, the CDR3 is TGTGCCAGCAGCTCCCCGCGTGAGGGGGGGTCGAGCGAGCAGTACTTC. This encodes CASSSPREGGSSEQYF.

This clone was seen once. This chain links TRBV7-8 with TRBJ2-2; 11 bases match TRBD1. The CDR3 length is 19 residues. The V gene end was trimmed by 5 bases and the J gene end by 4 bases; junction bases not matched to a gene: 15. Germline V gene lookup returns CDR1 SGHVS and CDR2 FQNEAQ. The CDR3 region is CASSHRYTPGQGVTGELFF. The CDR3 bases are TGTGCCAGCAGCCACCGCTATACACCGGGACAGGGGGTCACCGGGGAGCTGTTTTTT.

This rearrangement joins TRBV27 to TRBJ2-7, with D hard to call. Germline CDR1 and CDR2: MNHEY and SMNVEV (reference sequence). V lost 6 bases and J lost 1, with 10 bases in between. This CDR3 contains 13 residues. The CDR3 here is CASSRAGSYEQYF. DNA of the CDR3: TGTGCCAGCAGCCGTGCCGGGTCCTACGAGCAGTACTTC.

V and J are TRBV5-1 and TRBJ2-7; 11 positions agree with TRBD1. Per the germline V gene, CDR1 is SGHRS and CDR2 is YFSETQ. The trim removed 4 bases at V and 7 bases at J, leaving 7 bases unmatched. This CDR3 region has 14 residues. Written as DNA, the CDR3 is TGCGCCAGCAGCGTGGACAGGGGGCTCGGAGAGCAGTACTTC. It codes for CASSVDRGLGEQYF.

The gene calls are TRBV19 and TRBJ1-3, with 9 nucleotides matching TRBD1. Germline values: CDR1 LNHDA, CDR2 SQIVND (reference sequence). Losses at the gene ends were 8 bases for V and 6 bases for J; bases not matched to a gene: 8. CDR3 length: 14 residues. CDR3 region: CASRRGQGTNTIYF. Written as DNA, the CDR3 is TGTGCCAGTCGCCGGGGACAGGGAACAAACACCATATATTTT.

The chain joins TRBV7-8 to TRBJ2-7; tentatively, D is TRBD1 (6 bases). This CDR3 spans 14 amino acids. Germline V lookup: CDR1 SGHVS, CDR2 FQNEAQ. V lost 5 bases to trimming and J lost 4 bases, with 15 bases between them. CDR3: CASSPDRGIYEQYF. In nucleotides, the CDR3 is TGTGCCAGCAGCCCGGACAGAGGGATTTACGAGCAGTACTTC.

The chain employs TRBV11-2 and TRBJ2-7; possibly TRBD1 for D (6 bases). This CDR3 has 16 residues. The V end lost 1 base, the J end lost 0 bases, and 13 bases lay between the germline ends. Germline V gene data show CDR1 as SGHAT and CDR2 as FQNNGV. CDR3 region: CASSLVGQGSSYEQYF. CDR3 coding DNA: TGTGCCAGCAGCTTAGTCGGGCAGGGGAGCTCCTACGAGCAGTACTTC. The full variable domain, completed using reference TRBV11-2 and TRBJ2-7, is EAGVAQSPRYKIIEKRQSVAFWCNPISGHATLYWYQQILGQGPKLLIQFQNNGVVDDSQLPKDRFSAERLKGVDSTLKIQPAKLEDSAVYLCASSLVGQGSSYEQYFGPGTRLTVT.

The chain uses TRBV10-3 and TRBJ2-5, with TRBD2 as a possible D gene (5 bases). The CDR3 loop spans 12 amino acids. V lost 2 bases, J lost 5 bases, and 6 bases lay in between. Germline-derived CDR1 and CDR2 are ENHRY and SYGVKD. In DNA, the CDR3 is TGTGCCATCAGTGAGACTAGGGAGACCCAGTACTTC. Its protein product is CAISETRETQYF.

This chain links TRBV10-3 with TRBJ2-3, with D possibly being TRBD2 (7 bases). This CDR3 is 15 amino acids long. Germline lookup yields CDR1 ENHRY and CDR2 SYGVKD. Trimming removed 4 bases from V and 2 bases from J, with 13 bases in between. CDR3 protein: CAISVRGGHTDTQYF. The CDR3, as DNA: TGTGCCATCAGTGTGAGGGGGGGACACACAGATACGCAGTATTTT.

With respect to this clone: Other DNA sequences of this sample code for an identical CDR3. The rearrangement joins TRBV27 to TRBJ1-1, with D maybe TRBD1 (5 bases). V shed 4 bases and J shed 1 base, with 7 bases lying between them. The V gene's germline CDR1 is MNHEY and CDR2 SMNVEV (reference sequence). The CDR3 consists of 13 residues. This chain's CDR3 is CASSYRGNTEAFF. As DNA, the CDR3 is TGTGCCAGCAGTTATAGGGGGAACACTGAAGCTTTCTTT.

This chain connects TRBV25-1 to TRBJ2-5, with D possibly TRBD1 on 5 matching bases. The germline V and J ends were trimmed by 3 bases and 4 bases, with 9 bases remaining between them. Per the germline V gene, CDR1 is MGHDK and CDR2 is SYGVNS. The CDR3 runs 13 residues. The CDR3 is CASSEPRAETQYF. In DNA, the CDR3 is TGTGCCAGCAGTGAGCCCAGGGCAGAGACCCAGTACTTC.